The 16 T cell receptor beta chains below come from one sample, sequenced in a study of cytomegalovirus exposure and HLA in healthy donors. Profiled with immunoSEQ multiplex PCR; TCRdb holds only in-frame clones, not every one. The sample has about 82,000 clones, 93% seen once. Sequenced sample: PBMCs. These receptors were obtained from a man in his late teens or twenties in good health and CMV-seronegative.

The chain uses TRBV6-5 and TRBJ2-5; weak D call: TRBD2 (6 bases). V lost 0 bases and J lost 5, with 13 bases in between. The CDR3 extends over 15 amino acids. In germline, CDR1 is MNHEY, CDR2 SVGAGI. CDR3 protein: CASSYSPYGRETQYF. The CDR3 DNA reads as TGTGCCAGCAGTTACTCCCCATATGGGAGGGAGACCCAGTACTTC.

The chain recombines TRBV7-3 with TRBJ2-2; no clear D gene. The CDR3 is 12 amino acids. The V end lost 5 bases, the J end lost 6 bases, and 7 bases lay between the germline ends. Germline values: CDR1 SGHTA, CDR2 FQGTGA. CDR3: CASSPRSGELFF. The CDR3 DNA sequence: TGTGCCAGCAGCCCGCGATCCGGGGAGCTGTTTTTT.

The gene calls are TRBV6-1 and TRBJ1-5; TRBD1 agrees at 8 bases. The germline CDR1 and CDR2 sequences are MNHNS and SASEGT. V was pared by 8 bases and J by 7 bases, with 10 bases of the junction left unmatched. The CDR3 is 14 amino acids. CDR3 region: CASLTGVAQQPQHF. In nucleotides, the CDR3 is TGTGCCAGCCTGACAGGGGTTGCTCAACAGCCCCAGCATTTT.

The chain joins TRBV18 to TRBJ1-2; unclear D gene. CDR3 size: 18 residues. V lost 3 bases and J 6 bases, leaving 26 bases between the germline ends. The V gene's germline CDR1 is KGHSH and CDR2 LQKENI. As DNA, the CDR3 is TGTGCCAGCTCACCCATAAGAGGATCACCCGCGGATACGAATGGCTACACCTTC. This sequence encodes CASSPIRGSPADTNGYTF. Full variable domain (remainder filled in from reference TRBV18 and TRBJ1-2): NAGVMQNPRHLVRRRGQEARLRCSPMKGHSHVYWYRQLPEEGLKFMVYLQKENIIDESGMPKERFSAEFPKEGPSILRIQQVVRGDSAAYFCASSPIRGSPADTNGYTFGSGTRLTVV.

The chain has TRBV9 and TRBJ2-1, with D possibly matching TRBD2 (6 bases). V shed 3 bases and J shed 10 bases, with 11 bases lying between them. CDR1 SGDLS and CDR2 YYNGEE come from the germline V gene. This CDR3 has 12 amino acids. The CDR3 protein is CASSASAGEQFF. In nucleotides, the CDR3 is TGTGCCAGCAGCGCCTCTGCGGGGGAGCAGTTCTTC.

The chain has TRBV6-1 and TRBJ2-7, with D tentatively TRBD1 (6 bases). This CDR3 is built from 15 residues. Deletions cut 2 bases from V and 5 bases from J, with 16 bases between. Germline values: CDR1 MNHNS, CDR2 SASEGT. The CDR3 bases are TGTGCCAGCAGTGAAAGGCAACAGGGTATCCACGAGCAGTACTTC. This translates into CASSERQQGIHEQYF.

This sequence joins TRBV19 and TRBJ1-1, with 9 bases matching TRBD1. Looked up from germline, CDR1 is LNHDA and CDR2 is SQIVND (reference sequence). Trimming took 7 bases from V and 4 from J; bases not matched to a gene: 7. The CDR3 loop spans 14 amino acids. The CDR3 region has the DNA TGTGCCAGTAAATTGGGACAGGGCGGCACTGAAGCTTTCTTT. It translates to CASKLGQGGTEAFF.

This rearrangement joins TRBV11-3 to TRBJ2-4, with unresolved D. CDR3 length: 15 residues. Germline values: CDR1 SGHNT, CDR2 YENEEA. The ends were cut back, 6 bases at V and 0 bases at J, with 12 bases in the middle. CDR3 residues: CASSPGFEAKNIQYF. DNA for the CDR3: TGTGCCAGCAGTCCCGGGTTCGAAGCCAAAAACATTCAGTACTTC.

In DNA form, the CDR3 reads TGCGCCAGCAGCCAAGTAAAAGGGGGCGAATCGCCCCAGCATTTT. This sequence encodes CASSQVKGGESPQHF. The rearrangement uses TRBV4-3 and TRBJ1-5, with 7 bases aligning to TRBD1. The V gene end was trimmed by 1 base and the J gene end by 9 bases; junction bases not matched to a gene: 9. Germline CDR1 and CDR2: LGHNA and YSLEER. This CDR3 spans 15 amino acids.

The chain recombines TRBV5-1 with TRBJ1-1; D is uncertain. The CDR3 consists of 15 residues. Germline CDR1 SGHRS, CDR2 YFSETQ. With 0 bases removed from V and 0 bases from J, the gap between germline ends came to 9 bases. The CDR3: CASSLVGRMNTEAFF. CDR3 coding DNA: TGCGCCAGCAGCTTGGTGGGCAGAATGAACACTGAAGCTTTCTTT.

The genes are TRBV4-1 and TRBJ2-5, with D perhaps TRBD2 (6 bases). The CDR3 loop spans 13 amino acids. From germline, CDR1 is MGHRA and CDR2 YSYEKL. V dropped 0 bases and J dropped 9 bases, with 11 bases sitting between them. The CDR3 DNA sequence: TGCGCCAGCAGCCAAGAGAAGTGGGGGGCCCAGTACTTC. This translates into CASSQEKWGAQYF.

The chain is built from TRBV5-4 and TRBJ2-1; 9 bases are a match to TRBD1. With V trimmed by 4 bases and J by 10 bases, 3 bases remained unmatched. The V gene's germline CDR1 is SGHNT and CDR2 YYREEE (reference sequence). The CDR3 runs to 12 residues. The CDR3 DNA sequence: TGTGCCAGCAGCCGAGACAGGGGGGAGCAGTTCTTC. Its translation: CASSRDRGEQFF.

The chain has TRBV11-2 and TRBJ2-7; tentative D call: TRBD2 (5 bases). This CDR3 comprises 12 residues. V was shortened by 4 bases and J by 2 bases, with 6 bases between the two germline ends. Germline CDR1 SGHAT, CDR2 FQNNGV. DNA for the CDR3: TGTGCCAGCAGCTCGGGAACCTACGAGCAGTACTTC. This codes for CASSSGTYEQYF.

The chain has TRBV25-1 and TRBJ2-3; 8 bases agree with TRBD2. The V segment lost 7 bases and the J segment 2 bases; nucleotides outside the gene matches: 5. The CDR3 length is 14 residues. The germline V gene has CDR1 MGHDK and CDR2 SYGVNS. This chain's CDR3 is CASTQRGTTDTQYF. CDR3 in DNA: TGTGCCAGCACGCAGCGGGGGACCACAGATACGCAGTATTTT. The variable domain in full, completed from reference TRBV25-1 and TRBJ2-3, reads EADIYQTPRYLVIGTGKKITLECSQTMGHDKMYWYQQDPGMELHLIHYSYGVNSTEKGDLSSESTVSRIRTEHFPLTLESARPSHTSQYLCASTQRGTTDTQYFGPGTRLTVL.

The chain is built from TRBV7-2 and TRBJ2-3, with 12 bases identical to TRBD2. Germline V gene lookup returns CDR1 SGHTA and CDR2 FQGNSA. V trimming: 5 bases; J trimming: 6 bases; junction bases outside the gene matches: 9. CDR3 length: 16 amino acids. The CDR3 DNA sequence: TGTGCCAGCAGCCCCACCCTAGCGGGAGGGATGGATACGCAGTATTTT. It specifies CASSPTLAGGMDTQYF.

V and J are TRBV5-4 and TRBJ2-7, with 7 bases lining up with TRBD1. With V trimmed by 1 base and J by 3 bases, 1 base remained unmatched. The CDR3 has 13 amino acids. Germline CDR1 SGHNT, CDR2 YYREEE (reference sequence). The CDR3 DNA is TGTGCCAGCAGCTTGTGGACAGGCTACGAGCAGTACTTC. Translated: CASSLWTGYEQYF. The entire variable domain, with the rest obtained from reference TRBV5-4 and TRBJ2-7, is as follows: ETGVTQSPTHLIKTRGQQVTLRCSSQSGHNTVSWYQQALGQGPQFIFQYYREEENGRGNFPPRFSGLQFPNYSSELNVNALELDDSALYLCASSLWTGYEQYFGPGTRLTVT.